This is a list of T cell receptor beta chains from one sample in a study of cytomegalovirus exposure and HLA in healthy donors. TCRdb's table, derived via immunoSEQ multiplex PCR, lists solely in-frame clones and lacks some. This repertoire shows 81,000 or so clones, around 80% found once; its top ten account for more than 2.5%. The sample taken for sequencing was PBMCs. The receptors originated from a man aged 45-60 years in good health and CMV-seropositive. The CDR3 runs from the conserved cysteine through the conserved F or W. D genes are given only for firm matches. The size field is filled for only some rows; it gives once, few, many or a size class.

>.|TRBJ1-1|TRBV29-1|.
CSGRDTEAFF
TGCAGCGGCAGGGATACTGAAGCTTTCTTT
>.|TRBJ2-1|TRBV9|few
CASSPTADNEQFF
TGTGCCAGCAGCCCTACTGCCGACAATGAGCAGTTCTTC
>.|TRBJ2-7|TRBV10-3|.
CAILWDIGGSYEQYF
TGTGCCATCTTATGGGACATCGGAGGCTCCTACGAGCAGTACTTC
>.|TRBJ1-1|TRBV7-2|.
CASSLTVNTEAFF
TGTGCCAGCAGCTTGACAGTGAACACTGAAGCTTTCTTT
>.|TRBJ2-3|TRBV5-1|.
CASSLVVTSPATDTQYF
TGCGCCAGCAGCTTGGTGGTGACTTCCCCTGCCACAGATACGCAGTATTTT
>.|TRBJ2-1|TRBV6-5|.
CASSRPSSNEQFF
TGTGCCAGCAGTCGTCCTAGTTCCAATGAGCAGTTCTTC
>TRBD2|TRBJ2-1|TRBV11-2|.
CASSVRQAGDPLLHNEQFF
TGTGCCAGCAGCGTCCGGCAAGCGGGAGATCCTCTACTACACAATGAGCAGTTCTTC
>.|TRBJ2-7|TRBV12-5|.
CASGLPPSSEQYF
TGTGCTAGTGGTTTGCCACCTTCGAGCGAGCAGTACTTC
>TRBD2|TRBJ2-7|TRBV7-9|.
CSSSLAGGPLSYEQYF
TGTTCCAGCAGCTTAGCGGGAGGGCCCCTTTCCTACGAGCAGTACTTC
>.|TRBJ1-6|TRBV4-1|few
CASSQGRAIGYSPLHF
TGCGCCAGCAGCCAAGGCAGGGCGATTGGTTATTCACCCCTCCACTTT